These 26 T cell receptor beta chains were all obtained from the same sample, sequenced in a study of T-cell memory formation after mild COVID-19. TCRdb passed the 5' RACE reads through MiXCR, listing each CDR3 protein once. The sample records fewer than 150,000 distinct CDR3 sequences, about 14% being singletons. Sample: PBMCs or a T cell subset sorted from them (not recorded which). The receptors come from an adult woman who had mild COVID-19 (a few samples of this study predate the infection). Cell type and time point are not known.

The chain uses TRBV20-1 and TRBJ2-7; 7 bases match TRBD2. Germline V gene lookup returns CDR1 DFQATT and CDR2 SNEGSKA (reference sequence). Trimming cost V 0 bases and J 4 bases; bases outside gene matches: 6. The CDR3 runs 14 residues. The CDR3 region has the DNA TGCAGTGCTAGAGAGCTGCGGGAGAGGTACGAGCAGTACTTC. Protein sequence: CSARELRERYEQYF.

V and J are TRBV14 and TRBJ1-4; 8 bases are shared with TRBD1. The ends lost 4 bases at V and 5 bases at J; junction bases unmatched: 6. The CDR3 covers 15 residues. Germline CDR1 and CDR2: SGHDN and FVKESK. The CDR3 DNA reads TGTGCCAGCAGCCCCGGGACAGGAGCGAATGAAAAACTGTTTTTT. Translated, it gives CASSPGTGANEKLFF.

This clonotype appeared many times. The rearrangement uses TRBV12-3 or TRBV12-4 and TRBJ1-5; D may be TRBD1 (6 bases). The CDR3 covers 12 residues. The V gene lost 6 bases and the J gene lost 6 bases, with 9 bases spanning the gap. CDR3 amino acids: CASRKGGQPQHF. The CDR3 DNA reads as TGTGCCAGCAGAAAGGGGGGTCAGCCCCAGCATTTT.

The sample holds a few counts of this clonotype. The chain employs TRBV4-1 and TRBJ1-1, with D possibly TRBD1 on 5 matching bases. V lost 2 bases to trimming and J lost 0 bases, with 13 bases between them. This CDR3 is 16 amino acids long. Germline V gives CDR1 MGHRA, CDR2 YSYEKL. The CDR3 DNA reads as TGCGCCAGCAGCCAAAAATGGGGGACTATGAACACTGAAGCTTTCTTT. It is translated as CASSQKWGTMNTEAFF.

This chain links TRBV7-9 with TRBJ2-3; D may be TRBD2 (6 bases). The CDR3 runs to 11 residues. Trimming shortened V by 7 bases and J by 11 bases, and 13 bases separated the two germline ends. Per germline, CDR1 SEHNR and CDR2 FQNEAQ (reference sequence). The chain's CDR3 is CASNHQTRQYF. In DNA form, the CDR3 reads TGTGCCAGCAACCACCAGACTAGGCAGTATTTT.

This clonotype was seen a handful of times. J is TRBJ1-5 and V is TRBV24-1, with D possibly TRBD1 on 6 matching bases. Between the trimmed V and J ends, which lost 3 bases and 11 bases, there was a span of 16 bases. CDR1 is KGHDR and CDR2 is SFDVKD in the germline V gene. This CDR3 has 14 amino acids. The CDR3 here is CATSDGTGSTAQHF. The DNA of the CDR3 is TGTGCCACCAGTGATGGAACAGGGTCTACGGCCCAGCATTTT.

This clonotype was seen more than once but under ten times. The CDR3 region is CASSYSGRDTEAFF. In DNA, the CDR3 is TGTGCCAGCAGTTACTCGGGTCGGGACACTGAAGCTTTCTTT. V is TRBV6-2 or TRBV6-3 and J is TRBJ1-1, with unresolved D. Germline V lookup: CDR1 MNHEY, CDR2 SVGEGT. V shed 0 bases and J shed 3 bases, with 8 bases lying between them. CDR3 length equals 14 residues.

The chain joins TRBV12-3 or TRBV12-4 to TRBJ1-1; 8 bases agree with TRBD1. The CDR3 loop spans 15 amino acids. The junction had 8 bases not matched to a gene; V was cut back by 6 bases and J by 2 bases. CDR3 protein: CASRNEDRANTEAFF. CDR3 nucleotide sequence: TGTGCCAGCAGAAATGAGGACAGGGCAAACACTGAAGCTTTCTTT.

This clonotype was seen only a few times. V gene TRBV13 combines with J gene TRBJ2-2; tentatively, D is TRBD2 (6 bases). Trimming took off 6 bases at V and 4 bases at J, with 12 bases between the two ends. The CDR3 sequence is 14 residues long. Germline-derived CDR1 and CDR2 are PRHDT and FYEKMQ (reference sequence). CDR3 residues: CASRGGLTTGELFF. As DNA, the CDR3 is TGTGCCAGCAGGGGGGGTTTAACCACCGGGGAGCTGTTTTTT.

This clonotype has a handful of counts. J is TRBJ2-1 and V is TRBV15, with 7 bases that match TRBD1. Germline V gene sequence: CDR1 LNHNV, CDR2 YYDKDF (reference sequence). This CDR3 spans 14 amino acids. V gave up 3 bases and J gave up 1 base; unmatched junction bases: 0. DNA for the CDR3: TGTGCCACCAGCAGGACAGGGTCCTACAATGAGCAGTTCTTC. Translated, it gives CATSRTGSYNEQFF.

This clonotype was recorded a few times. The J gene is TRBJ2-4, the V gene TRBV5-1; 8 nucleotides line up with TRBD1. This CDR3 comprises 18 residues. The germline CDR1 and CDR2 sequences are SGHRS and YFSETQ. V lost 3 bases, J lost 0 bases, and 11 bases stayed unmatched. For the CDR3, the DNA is TGCGCCAGCAGCTCCCTCGGGACAGGCAATATAGCCAAAAACATTCAGTACTTC. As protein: CASSSLGTGNIAKNIQYF.

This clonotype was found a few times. The CDR3 here is CASSLEAGLTEAFF. In DNA, the CDR3 is TGCGCCAGCAGCTTGGAGGCAGGGCTGACTGAAGCTTTCTTT. The chain joins TRBV5-1 to TRBJ1-1, with D possibly matching TRBD1 (5 bases). Looked up from germline, CDR1 is SGHRS and CDR2 is YFSETQ. CDR3 length equals 14 residues. V lost 0 bases and J lost 5, with 11 bases in between.

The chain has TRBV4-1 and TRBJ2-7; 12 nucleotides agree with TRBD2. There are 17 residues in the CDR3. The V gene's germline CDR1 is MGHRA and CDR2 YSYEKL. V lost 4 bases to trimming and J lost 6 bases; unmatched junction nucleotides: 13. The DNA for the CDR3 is TGCGCCAGCAGCCCTAACTGGACTAGCGGGGACGAGGTCGAGCAGTACTTC. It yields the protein CASSPNWTSGDEVEQYF.

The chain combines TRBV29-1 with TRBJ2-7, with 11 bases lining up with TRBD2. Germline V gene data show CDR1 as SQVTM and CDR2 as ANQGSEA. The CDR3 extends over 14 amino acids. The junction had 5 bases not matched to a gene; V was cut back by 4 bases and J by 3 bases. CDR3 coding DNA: TGCAGCGTTGTACTAGCGGGAGAAGGCTACGAGCAGTACTTC. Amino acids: CSVVLAGEGYEQYF.

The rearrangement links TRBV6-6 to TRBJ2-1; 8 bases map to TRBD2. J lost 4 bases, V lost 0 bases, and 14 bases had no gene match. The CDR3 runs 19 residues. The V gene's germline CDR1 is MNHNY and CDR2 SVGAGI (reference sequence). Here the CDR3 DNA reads TGTGCCAGCAGTTACTCGATGACTAGCGCCACCCCTCCTTACAATGAGCAGTTCTTC. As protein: CASSYSMTSATPPYNEQFF.

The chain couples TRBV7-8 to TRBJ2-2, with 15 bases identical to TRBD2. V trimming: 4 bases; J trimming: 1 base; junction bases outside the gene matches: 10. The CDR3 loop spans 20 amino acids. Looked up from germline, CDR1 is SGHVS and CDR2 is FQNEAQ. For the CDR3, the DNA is TGTGCCAGCAGCTCGGCTCCCGGGACTAGCGGGGGGAGGAACACCGGGGAGCTGTTTTTT. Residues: CASSSAPGTSGGRNTGELFF.

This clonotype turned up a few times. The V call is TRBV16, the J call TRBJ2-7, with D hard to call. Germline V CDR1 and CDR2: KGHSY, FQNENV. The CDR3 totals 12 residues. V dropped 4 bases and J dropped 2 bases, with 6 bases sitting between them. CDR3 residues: CASSRLTYEQYF. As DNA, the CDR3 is TGTGCCAGCAGCCGACTGACCTACGAGCAGTACTTC.

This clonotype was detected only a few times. The DNA of the CDR3 is TGTGCCAGCTACTCTCAAAGTATCGGGACAAGCGCATCACTTAGCTCCTACAATGAGCAGTTCTTC. This sequence encodes CASYSQSIGTSASLSSYNEQFF. V is TRBV12-3 or TRBV12-4 and J is TRBJ2-1; possibly TRBD1 for D (6 bases). Trimming pared 8 bases from V and 0 bases from J, leaving 35 bases between. The CDR3 is 22 residues long.

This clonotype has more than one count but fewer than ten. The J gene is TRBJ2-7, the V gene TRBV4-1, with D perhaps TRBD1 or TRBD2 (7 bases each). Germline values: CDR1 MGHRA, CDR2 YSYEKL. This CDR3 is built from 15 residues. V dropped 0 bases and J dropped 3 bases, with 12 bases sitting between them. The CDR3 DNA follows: TGCGCCAGCAGCCAAGAAGCGGGACAGAGCTACGAGCAGTACTTC. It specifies CASSQEAGQSYEQYF.

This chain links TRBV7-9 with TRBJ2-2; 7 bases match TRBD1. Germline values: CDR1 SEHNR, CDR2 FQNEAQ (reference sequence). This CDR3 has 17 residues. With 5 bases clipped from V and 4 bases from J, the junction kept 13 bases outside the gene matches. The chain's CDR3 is CASSPAGGTIFTGELFF. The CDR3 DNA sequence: TGTGCCAGCAGCCCAGCAGGGGGAACGATCTTCACCGGGGAGCTGTTTTTT.

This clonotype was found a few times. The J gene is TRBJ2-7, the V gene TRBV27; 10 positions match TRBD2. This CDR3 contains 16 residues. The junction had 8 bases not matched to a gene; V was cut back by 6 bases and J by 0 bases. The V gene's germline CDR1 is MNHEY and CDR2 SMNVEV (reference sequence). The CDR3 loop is CASSQTGTSVSYEQYF. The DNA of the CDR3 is TGTGCCAGCAGCCAGACCGGGACTAGCGTCTCCTACGAGCAGTACTTC.

CDR3 sequence (DNA): TGTGCCAGTTCGCTTTGGGGCTCGAACACTGAAGCTTTCTTT. This encodes CASSLWGSNTEAFF. The chain joins TRBV19 to TRBJ1-1; D is perhaps TRBD1 (5 bases). The germline V gene encodes CDR1 LNHDA and CDR2 SQIVND (reference sequence). There are 14 residues in the CDR3. The V gene lost 8 bases and the J gene lost 1 base, with 14 bases spanning the gap.

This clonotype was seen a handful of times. This CDR3 is CASSATSYNEQFF. The CDR3 DNA is TGTGCCAGTAGTGCAACCTCCTACAATGAGCAGTTCTTC. V and J are TRBV19 and TRBJ2-1; D is undetermined. This CDR3 region has 13 residues. V was shortened by 5 bases and J by 0 bases, with 5 bases between the two germline ends. CDR1 and CDR2 (germline): LNHDA, SQIVND (reference sequence).

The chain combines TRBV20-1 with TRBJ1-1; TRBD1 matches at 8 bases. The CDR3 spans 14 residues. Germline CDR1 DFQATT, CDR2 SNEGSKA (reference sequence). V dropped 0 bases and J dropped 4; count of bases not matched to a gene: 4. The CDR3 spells CSARDSDRVTEAFF. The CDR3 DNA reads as TGCAGTGCTAGAGATTCGGACAGGGTCACTGAAGCTTTCTTT.

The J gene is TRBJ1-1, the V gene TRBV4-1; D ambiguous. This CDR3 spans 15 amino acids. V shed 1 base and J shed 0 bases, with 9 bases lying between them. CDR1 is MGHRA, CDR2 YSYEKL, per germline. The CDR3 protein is CASSQVEGMNTEAFF. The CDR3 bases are TGCGCCAGCAGCCAAGTCGAAGGGATGAACACTGAAGCTTTCTTT.

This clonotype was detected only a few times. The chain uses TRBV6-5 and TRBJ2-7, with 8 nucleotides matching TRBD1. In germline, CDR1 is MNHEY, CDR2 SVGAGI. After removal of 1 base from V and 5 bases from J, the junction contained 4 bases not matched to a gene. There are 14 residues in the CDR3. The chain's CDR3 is CASSYYRTGHEQYF. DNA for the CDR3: TGTGCCAGCAGTTACTATCGGACAGGGCACGAGCAGTACTTC.